This T cell receptor (beta chain) originates from a study of CD8+CD57+ T cells in acquired aplastic anemia. Whole-study context: Sorted CD4+ and CD8+ cell DNA averaged around 3.5 ug.

In patients chosen for sequencing, flow cytometry had shown CD8+CD57+ cell expansion. There was no therapy given to any patient before the blood sampling took place. It was genomic DNA that served as the template for profiling TCR beta VDJ and CDR3. Via MiXCR, TCRdb re-called the reads, giving one row per CDR3 protein. The table lists about 160,000 distinct CDR3 sequences, 71% of them singletons. Trimming pared 4 bases from V and 3 bases from J, leaving 7 bases between. Germline V CDR1 and CDR2: ENHRY, SYGVKD. This CDR3 has 13 residues. Sequencing input: sorted CD4+, CD8+, or CD8+CD57+ T cells (not recorded which) from PBMCs. The chain combines TRBV10-3 with TRBJ1-5, with a possible D match to TRBD1 (6 bases). This clonotype was obtained from a human donor with aplastic anemia. CDR3 in DNA: TGTGCCATCAGTGGGACAGCCAATCAGCCCCAGCATTTT. It encodes CAISGTANQPQHF.